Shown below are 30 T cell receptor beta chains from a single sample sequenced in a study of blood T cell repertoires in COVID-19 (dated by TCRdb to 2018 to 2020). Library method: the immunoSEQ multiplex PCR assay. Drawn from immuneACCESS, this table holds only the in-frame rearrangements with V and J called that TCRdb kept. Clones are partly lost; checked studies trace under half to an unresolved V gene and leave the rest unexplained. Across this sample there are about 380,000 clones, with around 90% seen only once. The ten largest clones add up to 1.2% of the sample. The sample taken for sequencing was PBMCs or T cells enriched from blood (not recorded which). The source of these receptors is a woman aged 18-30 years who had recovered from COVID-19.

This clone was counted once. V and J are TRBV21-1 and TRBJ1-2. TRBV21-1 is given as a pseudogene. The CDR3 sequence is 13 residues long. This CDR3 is CASSLRRGAGYTF. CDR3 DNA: TGTGCCAGCAGCCTTCGACGGGGTGCGGGCTACACCTTC.

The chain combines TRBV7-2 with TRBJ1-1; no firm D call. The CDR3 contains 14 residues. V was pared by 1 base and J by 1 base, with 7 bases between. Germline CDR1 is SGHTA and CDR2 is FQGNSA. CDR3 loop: CASSLDPGNTEAFF. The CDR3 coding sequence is TGTGCCAGCAGCTTAGATCCCGGGAACACTGAAGCTTTCTTT. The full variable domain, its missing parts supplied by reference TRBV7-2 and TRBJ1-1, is GAGVSQSPSNKVTEKGKDVELRCDPISGHTALYWYRQSLGQGLEFLIYFQGNSAPDKSGLPSDRFSAERTGGSVSTLTIQRTQQEDSAVYLCASSLDPGNTEAFFGQGTRLTVV.

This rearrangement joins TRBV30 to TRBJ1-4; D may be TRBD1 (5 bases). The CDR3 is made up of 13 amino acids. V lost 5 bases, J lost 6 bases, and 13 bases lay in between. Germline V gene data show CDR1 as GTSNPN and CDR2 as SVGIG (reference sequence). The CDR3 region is CAWGRRGDEKLFF. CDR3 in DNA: TGTGCCTGGGGACGTCGGGGGGATGAAAAACTGTTTTTT.

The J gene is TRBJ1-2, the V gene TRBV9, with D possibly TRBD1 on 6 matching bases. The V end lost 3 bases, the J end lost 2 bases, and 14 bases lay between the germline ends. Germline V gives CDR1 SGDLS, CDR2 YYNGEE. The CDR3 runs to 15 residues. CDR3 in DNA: TGTGCCAGCAGCGCTACAGGGAGGGAAAACTATGGCTACACCTTC. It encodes CASSATGRENYGYTF.

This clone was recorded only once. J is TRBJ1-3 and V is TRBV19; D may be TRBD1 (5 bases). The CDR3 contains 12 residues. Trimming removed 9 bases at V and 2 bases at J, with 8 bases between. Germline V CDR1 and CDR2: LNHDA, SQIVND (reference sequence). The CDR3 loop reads CASGGTGNTIYF. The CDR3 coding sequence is TGTGCCAGCGGGGGGACTGGAAACACCATATATTTT. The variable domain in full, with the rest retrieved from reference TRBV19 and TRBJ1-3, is DGGITQSPKYLFRKEGQNVTLSCEQNLNHDAMYWYRQDPGQGLRLIYYSQIVNDFQKGDIAEGYSVSREKKESFPLTVTSAQKNPTAFYLCASGGTGNTIYFGEGSWLTVV.

The DNA of the CDR3 is TGCGCCAGCAGCCAAGAATGGCAGGGGCACGAGCAGTACTTC. It yields the protein CASSQEWQGHEQYF. The chain recombines TRBV4-1 with TRBJ2-7, with D possibly TRBD1 on 6 matching bases. This CDR3 is 14 amino acids long. V was pared by 0 bases and J by 5 bases, with 11 bases between. CDR1 and CDR2 from the germline V gene are MGHRA and YSYEKL.

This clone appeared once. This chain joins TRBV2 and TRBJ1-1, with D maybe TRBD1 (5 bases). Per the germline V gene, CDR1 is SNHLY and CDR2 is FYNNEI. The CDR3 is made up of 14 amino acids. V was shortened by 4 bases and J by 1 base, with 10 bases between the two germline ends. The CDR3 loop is CASSATARNTEAFF. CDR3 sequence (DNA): TGTGCCAGCAGTGCGACAGCCCGGAACACTGAAGCTTTCTTT.

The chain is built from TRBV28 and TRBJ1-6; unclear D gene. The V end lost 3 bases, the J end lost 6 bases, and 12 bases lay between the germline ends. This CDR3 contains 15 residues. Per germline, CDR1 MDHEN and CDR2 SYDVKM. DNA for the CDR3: TGTGCCAGCAGTTTGGATAGGACTCTTAATTCACCCCTCCACTTT. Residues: CASSLDRTLNSPLHF.

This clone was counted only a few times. The CDR3 DNA reads TGTGCCAGCAGTCCGCCCGACAGGGGGCTTAATAATTCACCCCTCCACTTT. Amino acid sequence: CASSPPDRGLNNSPLHF. V usage is TRBV6-6 and J usage is TRBJ1-6, with 10 bases aligning to TRBD1. The trim removed 5 bases at V and 5 bases at J, leaving 9 bases unmatched. The CDR3 spans 17 residues. CDR1 MNHNY and CDR2 SVGAGI come from the germline V gene (reference sequence).

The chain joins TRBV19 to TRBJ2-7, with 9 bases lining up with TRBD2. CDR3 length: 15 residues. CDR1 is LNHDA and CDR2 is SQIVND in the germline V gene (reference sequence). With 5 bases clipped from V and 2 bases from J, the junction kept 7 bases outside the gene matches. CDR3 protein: CASSPSSGATYEQYF. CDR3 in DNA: TGTGCCAGTAGTCCCTCTAGCGGGGCCACCTACGAGCAGTACTTC.

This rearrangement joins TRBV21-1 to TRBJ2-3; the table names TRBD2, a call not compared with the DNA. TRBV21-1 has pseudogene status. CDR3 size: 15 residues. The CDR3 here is CASSKPGLAVDTQYF. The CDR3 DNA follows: TGTGCCAGCAGCAAACCCGGACTAGCGGTTGATACGCAGTATTTT.

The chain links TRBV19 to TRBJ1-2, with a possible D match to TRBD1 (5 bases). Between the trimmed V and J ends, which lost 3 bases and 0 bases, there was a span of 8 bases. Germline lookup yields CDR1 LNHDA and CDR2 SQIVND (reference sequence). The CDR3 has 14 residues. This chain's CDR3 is CASSMDKPNYGYTF. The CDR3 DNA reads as TGTGCCAGTAGTATGGACAAACCTAACTATGGCTACACCTTC.

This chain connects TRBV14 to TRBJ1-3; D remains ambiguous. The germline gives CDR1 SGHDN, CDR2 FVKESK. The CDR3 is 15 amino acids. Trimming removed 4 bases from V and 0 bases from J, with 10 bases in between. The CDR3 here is CASSLIPGSGNTIYF. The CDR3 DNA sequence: TGTGCCAGCAGCCTGATACCCGGCTCTGGAAACACCATATATTTT.

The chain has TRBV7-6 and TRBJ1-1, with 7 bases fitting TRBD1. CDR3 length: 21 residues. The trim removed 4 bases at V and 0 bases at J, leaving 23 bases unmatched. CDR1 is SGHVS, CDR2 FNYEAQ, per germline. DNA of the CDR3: TGTGCCAGCAGCTCCGCAAGACAGGGACTTTTACTAATGGATATGAACACTGAAGCTTTCTTT. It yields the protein CASSSARQGLLLMDMNTEAFF.

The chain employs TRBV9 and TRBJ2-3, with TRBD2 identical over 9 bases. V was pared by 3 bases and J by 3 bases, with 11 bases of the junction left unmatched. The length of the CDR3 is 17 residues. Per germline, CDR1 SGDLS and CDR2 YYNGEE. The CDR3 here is CASSANHQTSGTDTQYF. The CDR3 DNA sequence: TGTGCCAGCAGCGCAAACCACCAGACTAGCGGAACAGATACGCAGTATTTT. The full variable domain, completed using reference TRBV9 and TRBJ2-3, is DSGVTQTPKHLITATGQRVTLRCSPRSGDLSVYWYQQSLDQGLQFLIQYYNGEERAKGNILERFSAQQFPDLHSELNLSSLELGDSALYFCASSANHQTSGTDTQYFGPGTRLTVL.

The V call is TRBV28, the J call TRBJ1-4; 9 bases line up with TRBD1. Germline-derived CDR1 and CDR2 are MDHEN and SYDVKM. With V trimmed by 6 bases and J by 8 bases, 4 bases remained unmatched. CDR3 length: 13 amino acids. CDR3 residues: CASRPQGAEKLFF. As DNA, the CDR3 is TGTGCCAGCAGGCCACAGGGGGCGGAAAAACTGTTTTTT.

CDR3 nucleotides: TGTGCCAGCAGCCAAGCCCCTAGCGGGCGTTACAATGAGCAGTTCTTC. Protein: CASSQAPSGRYNEQFF. V gene TRBV14 combines with J gene TRBJ2-1, with 8 bases identical to TRBD2. V dropped 1 base and J dropped 4; count of bases not matched to a gene: 6. CDR1 is SGHDN, CDR2 FVKESK, per germline. The CDR3 covers 16 residues.

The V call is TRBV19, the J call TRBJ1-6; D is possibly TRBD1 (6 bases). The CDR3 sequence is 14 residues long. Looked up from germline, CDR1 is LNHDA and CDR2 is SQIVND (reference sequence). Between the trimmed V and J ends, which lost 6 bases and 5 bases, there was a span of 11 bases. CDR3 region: CASRTRTDNSPLHF. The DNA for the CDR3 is TGTGCCAGTAGGACTCGGACAGATAATTCACCCCTCCACTTT.

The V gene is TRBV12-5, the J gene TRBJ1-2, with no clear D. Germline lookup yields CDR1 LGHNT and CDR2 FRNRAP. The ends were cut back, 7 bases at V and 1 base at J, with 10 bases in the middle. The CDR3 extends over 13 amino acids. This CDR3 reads CASDRPLNYGYTF. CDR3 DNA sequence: TGTGCTAGTGATCGTCCCCTTAACTATGGCTACACCTTC.

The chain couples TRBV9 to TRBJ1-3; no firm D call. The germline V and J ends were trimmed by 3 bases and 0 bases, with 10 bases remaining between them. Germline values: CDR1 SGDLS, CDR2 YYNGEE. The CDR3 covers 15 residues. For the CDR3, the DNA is TGTGCCAGCAGCGCGGGAGGCTTCTCTGGAAACACCATATATTTT. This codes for CASSAGGFSGNTIYF.

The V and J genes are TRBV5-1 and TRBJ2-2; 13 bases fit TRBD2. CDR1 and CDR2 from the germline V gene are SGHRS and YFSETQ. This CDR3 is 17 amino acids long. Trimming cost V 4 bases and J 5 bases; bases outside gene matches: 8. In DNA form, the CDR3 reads TGCGCCAGCAGCAAACCGGGACTAGCGGGGAGTACCGGGGAGCTGTTTTTT. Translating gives CASSKPGLAGSTGELFF. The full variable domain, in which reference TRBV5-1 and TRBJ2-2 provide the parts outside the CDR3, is KAGVTQTPRYLIKTRGQQVTLSCSPISGHRSVSWYQQTPGQGLQFLFEYFSETQRNKGNFPGRFSGRQFSNSRSEMNVSTLELGDSALYLCASSKPGLAGSTGELFFGEGSRLTVL.

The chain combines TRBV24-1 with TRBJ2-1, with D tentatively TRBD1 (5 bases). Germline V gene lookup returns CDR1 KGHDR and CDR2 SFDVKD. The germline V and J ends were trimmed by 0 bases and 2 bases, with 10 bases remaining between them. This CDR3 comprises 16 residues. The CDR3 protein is CATSDLKQGTYNEQFF. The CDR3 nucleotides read TGTGCCACCAGTGATTTGAAGCAGGGCACCTACAATGAGCAGTTCTTC.

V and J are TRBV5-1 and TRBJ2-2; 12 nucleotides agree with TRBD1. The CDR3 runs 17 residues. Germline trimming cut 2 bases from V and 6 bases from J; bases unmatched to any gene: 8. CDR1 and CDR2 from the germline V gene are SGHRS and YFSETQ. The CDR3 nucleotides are TGCGCCAGCAGCTTTACCCCGGGACAGGGGGCTGCCGGGGAGCTGTTTTTT. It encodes CASSFTPGQGAAGELFF. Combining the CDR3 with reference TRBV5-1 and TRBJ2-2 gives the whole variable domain KAGVTQTPRYLIKTRGQQVTLSCSPISGHRSVSWYQQTPGQGLQFLFEYFSETQRNKGNFPGRFSGRQFSNSRSEMNVSTLELGDSALYLCASSFTPGQGAAGELFFGEGSRLTVL.

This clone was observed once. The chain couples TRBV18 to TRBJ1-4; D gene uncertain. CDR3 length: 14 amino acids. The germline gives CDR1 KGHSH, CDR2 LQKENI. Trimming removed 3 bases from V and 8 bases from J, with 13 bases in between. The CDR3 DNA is TGTGCCAGCTCACCTTCGGGGATGAGAGAAAAACTGTTTTTT. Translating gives CASSPSGMREKLFF. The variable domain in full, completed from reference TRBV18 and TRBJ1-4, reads NAGVMQNPRHLVRRRGQEARLRCSPMKGHSHVYWYRQLPEEGLKFMVYLQKENIIDESGMPKERFSAEFPKEGPSILRIQQVVRGDSAAYFCASSPSGMREKLFFGSGTQLSVL.

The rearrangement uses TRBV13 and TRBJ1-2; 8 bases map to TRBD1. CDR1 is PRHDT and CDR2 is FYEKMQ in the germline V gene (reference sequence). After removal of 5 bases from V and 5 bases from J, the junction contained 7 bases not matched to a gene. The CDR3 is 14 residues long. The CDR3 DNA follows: TGTGCCAGCAGCGTGACAGGGGCCGTTTATGGCTACACCTTC. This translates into CASSVTGAVYGYTF.

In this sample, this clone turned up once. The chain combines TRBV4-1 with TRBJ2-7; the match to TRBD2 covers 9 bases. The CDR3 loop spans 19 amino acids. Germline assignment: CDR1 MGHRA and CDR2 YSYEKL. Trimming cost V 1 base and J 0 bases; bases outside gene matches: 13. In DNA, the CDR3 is TGCGCCAGCAGCCAAGGCCCCCCAGCGGGGGGCGAAAGCTCCTACGAGCAGTACTTC. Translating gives CASSQGPPAGGESSYEQYF.

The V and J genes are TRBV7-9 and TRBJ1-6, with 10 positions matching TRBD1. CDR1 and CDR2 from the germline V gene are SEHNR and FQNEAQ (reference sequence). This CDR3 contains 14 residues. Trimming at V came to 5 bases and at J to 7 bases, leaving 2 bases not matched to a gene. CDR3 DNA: TGTGCCAGCAGCGAGGGACAGGGGAATTCACCCCTCCACTTT. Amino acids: CASSEGQGNSPLHF.

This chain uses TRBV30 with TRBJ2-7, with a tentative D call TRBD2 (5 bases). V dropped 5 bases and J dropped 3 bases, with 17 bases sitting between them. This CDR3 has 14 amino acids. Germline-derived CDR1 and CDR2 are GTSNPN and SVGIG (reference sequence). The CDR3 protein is CAWGLHGVDYEQYF. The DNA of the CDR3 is TGTGCCTGGGGTCTCCACGGGGTAGACTACGAGCAGTACTTC.

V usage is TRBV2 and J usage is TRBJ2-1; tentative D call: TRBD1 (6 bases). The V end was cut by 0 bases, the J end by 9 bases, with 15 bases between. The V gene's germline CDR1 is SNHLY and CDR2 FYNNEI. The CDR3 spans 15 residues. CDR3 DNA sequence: TGTGCCAGCAGTGAAGCGCTTCAGGGGTATGGTGAGCAGTTCTTC. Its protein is CASSEALQGYGEQFF.

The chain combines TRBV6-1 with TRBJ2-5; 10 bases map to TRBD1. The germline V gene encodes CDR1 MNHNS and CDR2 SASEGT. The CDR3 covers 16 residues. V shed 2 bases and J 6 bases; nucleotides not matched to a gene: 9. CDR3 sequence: CASSELDRGVAQTQYF. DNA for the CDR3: TGTGCCAGCAGTGAATTGGACAGGGGGGTTGCGCAGACCCAGTACTTC.